This TCR beta chain originates from a study of liver allograft versus peripheral blood T cells. Overall study context: Hepatic allograft T cell receptor repertoires were evaluated relative to those present in recipients' peripheral blood.

This clonotype qualifies as medium-sized. Its antigen is undetermined. Study-wide findings and caveats: Differences were reported between the T cell receptor repertoires inside liver allografts and those that were detected in peripheral blood.

From germline, CDR1 is LNHDA and CDR2 SQIVND (reference sequence). The CDR3 sequence is 10 residues long. Trimming stripped 9 bases from V and 10 bases from J, with 12 bases between. TCRdb used MiXCR to reprocess the reads, holding one entry per CDR3 protein. The sample contains about 9,500 distinct CDR3 sequences, around 20% of which appear only once. This sequence was found in a human patient who had a liver transplant. Some T cells may be the graft donor's. The chain couples TRBV19 to TRBJ1-1, with D possibly TRBD1 on 5 matching bases. CDR3 amino acids: CARMGLRAFF. In DNA, the CDR3 is TGTGCCAGAATGGGGCTTCGAGCTTTCTTT. Filled out from reference TRBV19 and TRBJ1-1, the complete variable domain reads DGGITQSPKYLFRKEGQNVTLSCEQNLNHDAMYWYRQDPGQGLRLIYYSQIVNDFQKGDIAEGYSVSREKKESFPLTVTSAQKNPTAFYLCARMGLRAFFGQGTRLTVV.